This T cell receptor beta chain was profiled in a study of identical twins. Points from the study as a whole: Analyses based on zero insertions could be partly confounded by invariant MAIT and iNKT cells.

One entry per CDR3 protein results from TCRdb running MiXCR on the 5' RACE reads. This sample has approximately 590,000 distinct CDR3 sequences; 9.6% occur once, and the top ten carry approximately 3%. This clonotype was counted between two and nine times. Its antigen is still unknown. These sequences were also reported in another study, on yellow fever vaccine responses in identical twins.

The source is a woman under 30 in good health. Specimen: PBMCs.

The CDR3 sequence is CASQGNEQYF. CDR3 DNA: TGTGCCAGCCAGGGGAACGAGCAGTACTTC. The chain uses TRBV2 and TRBJ2-7, with D tentatively TRBD1 (6 bases). CDR1 and CDR2 from the germline V gene are SNHLY and FYNNEI. The CDR3 has 10 amino acids. V gave up 8 bases and J gave up 5 bases, with 7 bases separating them.